This is a list of T cell receptor beta chains from one sample in a study of OX40 agonist ivuxolimab in advanced cancers. This table comes from immunoSEQ multiplex PCR, and its TCRdb copy is limited to in-frame clones, with some not included. The repertoire holds fewer than 80,000 clones, with 70% to 90% as singletons. Sequences were derived from CD4+ or CD8+ T cells sorted from blood, sampled in a trial of the OX40 agonist ivuxolimab. All receptors come from an adult with an advanced solid tumor such as melanoma, head and neck, liver or kidney cancer. Each CDR3 is given with its conserved first and last residue. The order of the fields is clone size, D gene, V gene, J gene, CDR3 protein, CDR3 DNA. D genes are given only for firm matches. Part of the rows lack a size; the others show once, few, many or a class for expanded clones.

clone_size: -
d_call: -
v_call: TRBV19
j_call: TRBJ2-5
cdr3_aa: CASSTVTQETQYF
cdr3_nt: TGTGCCAGTTCCACAGTAACCCAAGAGACCCAGTACTTC

clone_size: -
d_call: TRBD2
v_call: TRBV30
j_call: TRBJ2-2
cdr3_aa: CAWSEYLAGANGELFF
cdr3_nt: TGTGCCTGGAGCGAATATCTAGCGGGAGCCAACGGGGAGCTGTTTTTT

clone_size: -
d_call: -
v_call: TRBV6-1
j_call: TRBJ1-2
cdr3_aa: CASSLGGEGGYGYTF
cdr3_nt: TGTGCCAGCAGTCTCGGGGGTGAGGGCGGTTATGGCTACACCTTC

clone_size: -
d_call: -
v_call: TRBV18
j_call: TRBJ2-1
cdr3_aa: CASSPIPYNEQFF
cdr3_nt: TGTGCCAGCTCCCCAATCCCCTACAATGAGCAGTTCTTC

clone_size: few
d_call: -
v_call: TRBV9
j_call: TRBJ2-2
cdr3_aa: CASSAFSSVGNTGELFF
cdr3_nt: TGTGCCAGCAGCGCATTTTCTAGCGTGGGGAACACCGGGGAGCTGTTTTTT

clone_size: -
d_call: -
v_call: TRBV10-3
j_call: TRBJ1-2
cdr3_aa: CAISESSEDRQLANYGYTF
cdr3_nt: TGTGCCATCAGTGAGTCCTCGGAGGACAGACAGTTAGCTAACTATGGCTACACCTTC

clone_size: -
d_call: -
v_call: TRBV27
j_call: TRBJ2-7
cdr3_aa: CASSPHRPAYEQYF
cdr3_nt: TGTGCCAGCAGTCCCCACAGGCCGGCCTACGAGCAGTACTTC

clone_size: -
d_call: TRBD1
v_call: TRBV7-2
j_call: TRBJ1-2
cdr3_aa: CASSLTGVNYGYTF
cdr3_nt: TGTGCCAGCAGCTTAACAGGGGTCAACTATGGCTACACCTTC

clone_size: -
d_call: TRBD1
v_call: TRBV9
j_call: TRBJ2-1
cdr3_aa: CASSVGTAEFNEQFF
cdr3_nt: TGTGCCAGCAGCGTTGGGACAGCAGAATTCAATGAGCAGTTCTTC

clone_size: -
d_call: -
v_call: TRBV5-1
j_call: TRBJ1-2
cdr3_aa: CASKWGTGTEDGYTF
cdr3_nt: TGCGCCAGCAAGTGGGGAACAGGAACAGAGGATGGCTACACCTTC

clone_size: once
d_call: -
v_call: TRBV10-2
j_call: TRBJ1-2
cdr3_aa: CASSESSVTGVGYTF
cdr3_nt: TGCGCCAGCAGTGAGTCGTCTGTGACGGGTGTTGGCTACACCTTC

clone_size: -
d_call: -
v_call: TRBV9
j_call: TRBJ2-3
cdr3_aa: CASSVDHQSSTDTQYF
cdr3_nt: TGTGCCAGCAGCGTAGATCACCAAAGTAGCACAGATACGCAGTATTTT

clone_size: medium-sized
d_call: -
v_call: TRBV5-5
j_call: TRBJ2-1
cdr3_aa: CASSRRGAGSSYNEQFF
cdr3_nt: TGTGCCAGCAGCCGCAGGGGCGCCGGTAGCTCCTACAATGAGCAGTTCTTC

clone_size: -
d_call: TRBD2
v_call: TRBV7-2
j_call: TRBJ2-7
cdr3_aa: CASSFRLAGTYEQYF
cdr3_nt: TGTGCCAGCAGCTTCCGACTAGCGGGGACCTACGAGCAGTACTTC

clone_size: -
d_call: -
v_call: TRBV29-1
j_call: TRBJ1-2
cdr3_aa: CSVERGPNGYTF
cdr3_nt: TGCAGCGTTGAACGGGGGCCGAATGGCTACACCTTC

clone_size: once
d_call: -
v_call: TRBV15
j_call: TRBJ2-3
cdr3_aa: CATSRDRGFWGPPRLEDTQYF
cdr3_nt: TGTGCCACCAGCAGAGATCGAGGTTTCTGGGGCCCACCGCGCCTGGAAGATACGCAGTATTTT

clone_size: -
d_call: TRBD2
v_call: TRBV4-2
j_call: TRBJ2-1
cdr3_aa: CASSQVGTSGIYNEQFF
cdr3_nt: TGTGCCAGCAGCCAAGTCGGGACTAGCGGGATATACAATGAGCAGTTCTTC

clone_size: -
d_call: -
v_call: TRBV4-1
j_call: TRBJ1-1
cdr3_aa: CASSPRPDGNTEAFF
cdr3_nt: TGCGCCAGCAGCCCCCGCCCCGACGGGAACACTGAAGCTTTCTTT

clone_size: -
d_call: -
v_call: TRBV7-2
j_call: TRBJ2-5
cdr3_aa: CASSSDPGLVGTQYF
cdr3_nt: TGTGCCAGCAGCTCCGATCCGGGACTTGTGGGGACCCAGTACTTC

clone_size: -
d_call: TRBD1
v_call: TRBV10-3
j_call: TRBJ1-6
cdr3_aa: CAIRTGNNSPLHF
cdr3_nt: TGTGCCATTCGGACAGGGAATAATTCACCCCTCCACTTT